This T cell receptor beta chain emerged from a study of CD8+ T cells in alopecia areata. Study as a whole: Severity was scored as percentage of affected scalp area in treated patients.

Germline-derived CDR1 and CDR2 are MNHEY and SVGAGI. The CDR3 length is 13 residues. Trimming shortened V by 6 bases and J by 2 bases, and 11 bases separated the two germline ends. Reverse transcribed after extraction, RNA yielded cDNA as the sequencing template. The method was immunoSEQ multiplex PCR; TCRdb's version includes in-frame clones alone and lacks a portion of them. Here the sample spans about 74,000 clones, 25% to 35% being singletons. To note about this clone: What it recognizes is unknown.

The study, taken as a whole, reports: Many expanded lesional clones persisted in scalp and blood during tofacitinib treatment. Relative to mice, TCR sharing across patients was less clear, a difference possibly HLA-related.

Regarding treatment: oral pan-JAK inhibitor, 5-10 mg twice daily. The TCR sequence derives from a human donor with alopecia areata. This specimen consisted of CD8+ T cells sorted from blood, obtained at week 4, from a patient treated with tofacitinib. The rearrangement links TRBV6-5 to TRBJ2-7; D remains ambiguous. CDR3 DNA sequence: TGTGCCAGCAGCTGGGTCAGTACCTACGAGCAGTACTTC. This encodes CASSWVSTYEQYF.